Listed here are 19 T cell receptor beta chains from one sample, sequenced in a study of preoperative IRX-2 immunotherapy in early breast cancer. Clones were sequenced by immunoSEQ multiplex PCR, and TCRdb holds only the in-frame ones, with some missing. Of more than 3,000 clones listed, 69% are singletons. This sample's treatment: preoperative locoregional IRX-2 cytokine immunotherapy. The sequencing here drew on tumor tissue, taken before IRX-2 immunotherapy. These receptor sequences come from a human donor with breast cancer.

The rearrangement uses TRBV23-1 and TRBJ2-5, with D tentatively TRBD1 (6 bases). TRBV23-1 is recorded as an ORF, its role being uncertain. V was shortened by 6 bases and J by 4 bases, with 18 bases between the two germline ends. The length of the CDR3 is 15 residues. Here the CDR3 reads CASSSPTAGVETQYF. The DNA of the CDR3 is TGCGCCAGCAGCTCGCCTACCGCAGGGGTAGAGACCCAGTACTTC.

The V call is TRBV6-8, the J call TRBJ1-1; 9 nucleotides match TRBD1. V gave up 5 bases and J gave up 1 base; unmatched junction bases: 11. Germline V gene data show CDR1 as MNHGY and CDR2 as SAAAGT. The CDR3 length is 17 residues. The CDR3 is CASSRHPTGGGNTEAFF. The CDR3 region has the DNA TGTGCCAGCAGTCGCCATCCGACAGGGGGGGGGAACACTGAAGCTTTCTTT.

The J gene is TRBJ1-6, the V gene TRBV19, with TRBD1 identical over 7 bases. The junction had 14 bases not matched to a gene; V was cut back by 0 bases and J by 9 bases. CDR3 length equals 18 residues. The germline CDR1 and CDR2 sequences are LNHDA and SQIVND (reference sequence). CDR3 nucleotides: TGTGCCAGTAGTATAGATCCCGACAGGGAAGGGATCCTTTCACCCCTCCACTTT. It specifies CASSIDPDREGILSPLHF.

The V gene is TRBV19, the J gene TRBJ1-1; no firm D call. CDR3 length: 11 amino acids. The ends were cut back, 9 bases at V and 10 bases at J, with 15 bases in the middle. Germline V gene data show CDR1 as LNHDA and CDR2 as SQIVND (reference sequence). The CDR3 is CASPGRRVAFF. The CDR3 DNA reads TGTGCCAGCCCGGGGAGAAGAGTAGCTTTCTTT.

This chain joins TRBV12-2 and TRBJ1-6. TRBV12-2 is classified as a pseudogene. This CDR3 is built from 14 residues. CDR3 bases: TGTGCCAGTTCGGGTGGGTCCTATAATTCACCCCTCCACTTT. As protein: CASSGGSYNSPLHF.

V gene TRBV23-1 combines with J gene TRBJ2-2, with D possibly matching TRBD1 (5 bases). TRBV23-1 is assigned to the ORF class and has an uncertain function. V shed 6 bases and J shed 4 bases, with 12 bases lying between them. CDR3 size: 14 residues. The CDR3 is CASSQGVGTGELFF. In DNA, the CDR3 is TGCGCCAGCAGCCAAGGGGTGGGCACCGGGGAGCTGTTTTTT.

The V and J genes are TRBV1 and TRBJ1-2; TRBD1 is taken as the D call from the table, unchecked against the DNA. TRBV1 corresponds to a pseudogene. The CDR3 sequence is 14 residues long. CDR3 bases: TGCGCCAGCAGCCAAGATGGGGCGAACTATGGCTACACCTTC. Protein product: CASSQDGANYGYTF.

The rearrangement joins TRBV5-1 to TRBJ1-4; D possibly corresponds to TRBD1 (6 bases). The germline V and J ends were trimmed by 4 bases and 7 bases, with 14 bases remaining between them. The CDR3 covers 14 residues. Germline values: CDR1 SGHRS, CDR2 YFSETQ. The CDR3 is CASSGDTQREKLFF. CDR3 DNA sequence: TGCGCCAGCAGCGGGGACACCCAACGTGAAAAACTGTTTTTT.

This clone was observed a single time. This chain joins TRBV11-1 and TRBJ2-1; 9 bases are shared with TRBD1. The CDR3 is made up of 16 amino acids. V lost 1 base, J lost 8 bases, and 9 bases stayed unmatched. Germline assignment: CDR1 SGHAT and CDR2 FQDESV (reference sequence). This CDR3 reads CASSLGSGTGTHEQFF. Here the CDR3 DNA reads TGTGCCAGCAGCTTAGGGTCCGGGACAGGGACACATGAGCAGTTCTTC.

CDR3 sequence (DNA): TGTGCCAGCAGCTTAGGGGCAGGCTCTGGAAACACCATATATTTT. This sequence encodes CASSLGAGSGNTIYF. This chain joins TRBV7-7 and TRBJ1-3; D remains unclear. V dropped 1 base and J dropped 0 bases, with 7 bases sitting between them. Germline V gene sequence: CDR1 SSHAT, CDR2 FNYEAQ (reference sequence). The CDR3 has 15 residues.

The table lists this clone with a few counts. The chain carries TRBV30 and TRBJ2-7; D not certain. The ends were cut back, 4 bases at V and 2 bases at J, with 12 bases in the middle. In germline, CDR1 is GTSNPN, CDR2 SVGIG (reference sequence). The CDR3 consists of 13 residues. CDR3 sequence reads: CAWIGHDTYEQYF. CDR3 bases: TGTGCCTGGATAGGCCACGATACCTACGAGCAGTACTTC.

There are a few counts of this clone. The rearrangement uses TRBV29-1 and TRBJ2-1; D not resolved. The germline V and J ends were trimmed by 4 bases and 7 bases, with 11 bases remaining between them. The CDR3 is 12 residues long. CDR1 is SQVTM and CDR2 is ANQGSEA in the germline V gene. CDR3 in DNA: TGCAGCGTTGCCCGGTCCCCTAATGAGCAGTTCTTC. Translation gives CSVARSPNEQFF.

The chain couples TRBV30 to TRBJ2-5; D remains ambiguous. Germline CDR1 GTSNPN, CDR2 SVGIG (reference sequence). This CDR3 contains 14 residues. Trimming shortened V by 0 bases and J by 4 bases, and 12 bases separated the two germline ends. The CDR3 protein is CAWSVPPVGETQYF. CDR3 bases: TGTGCCTGGAGTGTTCCCCCGGTGGGAGAGACCCAGTACTTC. The entire variable domain, with the rest obtained from reference TRBV30 and TRBJ2-5, is as follows: SQTIHQWPATLVQPVGSPLSLECTVEGTSNPNLYWYRQAAGRGLQLLFYSVGIGQISSEVPQNLSASRPQDRQFILSSKKLLLSDSGFYLCAWSVPPVGETQYFGPGTRLLVL.

This chain connects TRBV18 to TRBJ2-7; D may be TRBD1 (6 bases). The V end was cut by 8 bases, the J end by 4 bases, with 21 bases between. The V gene's germline CDR1 is KGHSH and CDR2 LQKENI. This CDR3 comprises 15 residues. The CDR3 sequence is CASPKKGTKLYEQYF. The CDR3 bases are TGTGCCAGCCCGAAGAAGGGGACAAAACTTTACGAGCAGTACTTC.

The J gene is TRBJ2-1, the V gene TRBV19; D possibly corresponds to TRBD2 (6 bases). Germline CDR1 reads LNHDA; CDR2 reads SQIVND (reference sequence). The CDR3 is made up of 14 amino acids. V was trimmed by 1 base and J by 4 bases, leaving 8 bases between them. The CDR3 region has the DNA TGTGCCAGTAGTATAGGCGGGAAGTACAATGAGCAGTTCTTC. Translating it yields CASSIGGKYNEQFF. Combining the CDR3 with reference TRBV19 and TRBJ2-1 gives the whole variable domain DGGITQSPKYLFRKEGQNVTLSCEQNLNHDAMYWYRQDPGQGLRLIYYSQIVNDFQKGDIAEGYSVSREKKESFPLTVTSAQKNPTAFYLCASSIGGKYNEQFFGPGTRLTVL.

V gene TRBV11-3 combines with J gene TRBJ2-6, with D unclear. The V end lost 3 bases, the J end lost 5 bases, and 11 bases lay between the germline ends. CDR3 size: 15 residues. Per germline, CDR1 SGHNT and CDR2 YENEEA. The CDR3 nucleotides read TGTGCCAGCAGCTTGGAAGCGTCCTGGGCCAACGTCCTGACTTTC. It yields the protein CASSLEASWANVLTF.

This chain links TRBV30 with TRBJ1-6; D might be TRBD1 (5 bases). The germline V gene has CDR1 GTSNPN and CDR2 SVGIG (reference sequence). V was trimmed by 5 bases and J by 7 bases, leaving 12 bases between them. CDR3 length: 13 residues. The CDR3 reads CAWSAGLNSPLHF. The DNA for the CDR3 is TGTGCCTGGTCCGCAGGGTTAAATTCACCCCTCCACTTT.

J is TRBJ2-1 and V is TRBV19, with 8 bases matching TRBD2. The ends lost 6 bases at V and 9 bases at J; junction bases unmatched: 16. There are 16 residues in the CDR3. Germline V lookup: CDR1 LNHDA, CDR2 SQIVND (reference sequence). CDR3 DNA sequence: TGTGCCAGTAGGCCCGTTAGGAGCGGGAGTTTATCTGAGCAGTTCTTC. This translates into CASRPVRSGSLSEQFF.

This clone showed up just once. V and J are TRBV28 and TRBJ2-7, with TRBD2 matching 10 bases. The trim removed 8 bases at V and 7 bases at J, leaving 11 bases unmatched. CDR1 and CDR2 from the germline V gene are MDHEN and SYDVKM. The CDR3 runs 14 residues. The DNA for the CDR3 is TGTGCCAGCGACGGGGTAGCGGGAGGATGGGAGCAGTACTTC. Amino acid sequence: CASDGVAGGWEQYF. Drawing the rest from reference TRBV28 and TRBJ2-7, the complete variable domain is DVKVTQSSRYLVKRTGEKVFLECVQDMDHENMFWYRQDPGLGLRLIYFSYDVKMKEKGDIPEGYSVSREKKERFSLILESASTNQTSMYLCASDGVAGGWEQYFGPGTRLTVT.